The rows below give T cell receptor beta chains drawn from one sample of a study of CD8 T cells in Susac syndrome. TCRdb called the immunoSEQ multiplex PCR reads again in MiXCR, with one record for every CDR3 protein. The sample records more than 65,000 distinct CDR3 sequences, approximately 95% being singletons. Sequencing was done on a sample of CD8+ T cells from PBMCs. All receptors come from a human donor with Susac syndrome. Each CDR3 is given with its conserved first and last residue. D genes are given only for firm matches. Size is stated for part of the rows, as once, few or many counts, or as a class when the clone is expanded.

.	.	TRBV6-2/TRBV6-3	TRBJ2-7	TGTGCCAGCAATATCGGGGTATGGTACGAGCAGTACTTC	CASNIGVWYEQYF
.	TRBD2	TRBV5-4	TRBJ2-5	TGTGCCAGCAGCTTGCGGGAGGGTAGCGGACAAGAGACCCAGTACTTC	CASSLREGSGQETQYF
once	.	TRBV30	TRBJ1-2	TGTGCCTGGAGTGTTGGGTCGGAGGGCTACACCTTC	CAWSVGSEGYTF
.	.	TRBV4-1	TRBJ1-1	TGCGCCAGCAGCCATGCCAGCTATAACACTGAAGCTTTCTTT	CASSHASYNTEAFF
.	TRBD1	TRBV4-2	TRBJ2-7	TGTGCCAGCAGCCAAGACCCCGGACAGGGATGGCACGAGCAGTACTTC	CASSQDPGQGWHEQYF
.	.	TRBV4-3	TRBJ2-2	TGCGCCAGCAGCCAGGGTACAAGGGCCGGGGAGCTGTTTTTT	CASSQGTRAGELFF
few	.	TRBV30	TRBJ1-1	TGTGCCTGGAGTGTTGGGAGGAACACTGAAGCTTTCTTT	CAWSVGRNTEAFF
.	.	TRBV20-1	TRBJ2-5	TGCAGTGCTAGAACACCCCAAGAGACCCAGTACTTC	CSARTPQETQYF
.	.	TRBV30	TRBJ2-7	TGTGCCTGGAGTTCAGGAGTAGGGGCCTACGAGCAGTACTTC	CAWSSGVGAYEQYF
.	.	TRBV7-9	TRBJ2-1	TGTGCCAGCAACACCCCCATGGGAGGACCCCCGGTAAATGAGCAGTTCTTC	CASNTPMGGPPVNEQFF
once	.	TRBV29-1	TRBJ2-2	TGCAGCGTTGATGCGGAAGGAAACACCGGGGAGCTGTTTTTT	CSVDAEGNTGELFF
.	.	TRBV5-1	TRBJ1-1	TGCGCCAGCAGCTTGACAGAGGGGCAGAACACTGAAGCTTTCTTT	CASSLTEGQNTEAFF
.	TRBD1	TRBV30	TRBJ2-7	TGTGCCTGGAGGTCTCCGGGACAGGGGGTCTACGAGCAGTACTTC	CAWRSPGQGVYEQYF
.	.	TRBV5-8	TRBJ1-5	TGTGCCAGCAGCGAGGGACCTCCCAATCAGCCCCAGCATTTT	CASSEGPPNQPQHF
once	TRBD2	TRBV6-6	TRBJ2-7	TGTGCCAGCAGTTACGGGACTAGCGATACCTACGAGCAGTACTTC	CASSYGTSDTYEQYF
.	.	TRBV11-2	TRBJ2-5	TGTGCCAGCAGCTTAGAGTTGGCCGGGACTCCCACCCCGGGGCAAGAGACCCAGTACTTC	CASSLELAGTPTPGQETQYF
.	TRBD2	TRBV13	TRBJ2-7	TGTGCCAGCAGCTCCCGGACTAGCGTTACCTACGAGCAGTACTTC	CASSSRTSVTYEQYF
.	.	TRBV2	TRBJ2-2	TGTGCCAGCAGTGCCGGGGAGCTGTTTTTT	CASSAGELFF
.	.	TRBV4-3	TRBJ2-7	TGCGCCAGCAGCCAAGCCTTAACGGGAGACTACGAGCAGTACTTC	CASSQALTGDYEQYF
.	.	TRBV5-1	TRBJ1-1	TGCGCCAGCAGCTGGGGAGTGAACACTGAAGCTTTCTTT	CASSWGVNTEAFF
.	TRBD1	TRBV10-3	TRBJ1-2	TGTGCCATCAGTGACGACAGGGCGCGGAGCTACACCTTC	CAISDDRARSYTF
.	.	TRBV29-1	TRBJ1-4	TGCAGCGTTTACGGGACGCGAAATGAAAAACTGTTTTTT	CSVYGTRNEKLFF
.	TRBD1	TRBV20-1	TRBJ2-1	TGCAGTGCTAGAGATGACAGGGGCGCTTGGAATGAGCAGTTCTTC	CSARDDRGAWNEQFF
.	.	TRBV7-8	TRBJ2-3	TGTGCCAGCAGCTTAGTCGGGACTAGCACAGATACGCAGTATTTT	CASSLVGTSTDTQYF
.	TRBD1	TRBV27	TRBJ1-2	TGTGCCAGCAGTTCGGGGGGACAGAACTATGGCTACACCTTC	CASSSGGQNYGYTF
once	TRBD1	TRBV12-3/TRBV12-4	TRBJ2-5	TGTGCCAGCAGTTTAGACAGGGGGCTAGGGACCCAGTACTTC	CASSLDRGLGTQYF
.	.	TRBV12-3/TRBV12-4	TRBJ2-3	TGTGCCAGCAGTCAGGGGTTGGATACGCAGTATTTT	CASSQGLDTQYF
.	.	TRBV7-2	TRBJ1-1	TGTGCCAGCAGCTCTACACCGTCGGGGGGTGAAGCTTTCTTT	CASSSTPSGGEAFF
.	TRBD2	TRBV30	TRBJ2-2	TGTGCCTGGAGTGCCCCGGGGACTAGCCGCGGGGAGCTGTTTTTT	CAWSAPGTSRGELFF
.	.	TRBV6-2/TRBV6-3	TRBJ2-3	TGTGCCAAAAAGCAGGGCGGAGCACCAGATACGCAGTATTTT	CAKKQGGAPDTQYF
.	TRBD1	TRBV2	TRBJ2-3	TGTGCCACCATGCCCGGGACAGAGAGCACAGATACGCAGTATTTT	CATMPGTESTDTQYF
once	.	TRBV6-2/TRBV6-3	TRBJ2-5	TGTGCCAGCATGTTTCCGGGGTCCCAGTACTTC	CASMFPGSQYF
.	.	TRBV7-8	TRBJ2-5	TGTGCCAGCAGCTTAGTCGCGGTGGGGATGACGGGACAAGAGACCCAGTACTTC	CASSLVAVGMTGQETQYF
.	.	TRBV6-5	TRBJ1-2	TGTGCCAGCAGTTCCGATAGTCAGTCCCGCTCCTACTATGGCTACACCTTC	CASSSDSQSRSYYGYTF
.	.	TRBV14	TRBJ2-3	TGTGCCAGCAGCTCATTGGGAGGAAGCACAGATACGCAGTATTTT	CASSSLGGSTDTQYF
.	.	TRBV11-2	TRBJ2-5	TGTGCCAGCAGCTTAGAGGTCGGGAGTGAGACCCAGTACTTC	CASSLEVGSETQYF
.	TRBD2	TRBV29-1	TRBJ2-2	TGCAGCGTTGTAGCGGGAGTAAGCACCGGGGAGCTGTTTTTT	CSVVAGVSTGELFF
.	TRBD1	TRBV3-1	TRBJ2-7	TGTGCCAGCAGCCAAGACCCCGGGACAGGGACGTACGAGCAGTACTTC	CASSQDPGTGTYEQYF
.	.	TRBV20-1	TRBJ2-7	TGCAGTGCTAGGGCCCTCGGGACCGGCTACGAGCAGTACTTC	CSARALGTGYEQYF
.	.	TRBV29-1	TRBJ2-1	TGCAGCGTTGAGGGTTACAATGAGCAGTTCTTC	CSVEGYNEQFF
.	.	TRBV27	TRBJ2-5	TGTGCCAGCAGCCGTTTAAACGGACTTAAAGAGACCCAGTACTTC	CASSRLNGLKETQYF